A single sample gave rise to the 13 T cell receptor beta chains below, sequenced in a study of tumor-infiltrating lymphocytes in primary liver carcinoma. Unsorted bulk tissue (about 20-30 mg) underwent RNA and DNA co-extraction. With a constant-region primer, TCR beta cDNA was made from 450 to 500 ng of total RNA. Library construction for TCR beta comprised three nested multiplex PCR rounds performed with slightly modified ARM-PCR. Rounds one and two of PCR, each of roughly 11 cycles, were primed with TRBV1-TRBV30 forward primers and a C-beta reverse primer. MiXCR, applied by TCRdb to the multiplex PCR reads, yields one record per CDR3 protein. This table has about 190,000 distinct CDR3 sequences, just under 85% appearing once. Sequenced sample: tumor tissue from primary liver carcinoma. The origin of the receptors is a man aged 35 to 55 with primary liver carcinoma and hepatitis B virus infection.

Note on this clonotype: The germline gene is not matched at one end of the junction; a read error may be the cause. The V and J genes are TRBV5-1 and TRBJ2-3; TRBD2 matches 7 bases. CDR3 length: 14 amino acids. Germline-derived CDR1 and CDR2 are SGHRS and YFSETQ. The CDR3: CASSLGGFPDTKYF. CDR3 nucleotide sequence: TGCGCCAGCAGTTTGGGGGGGTTCCCAGATACGAAGTATTTT.

With regard to this clonotype: An end of the junction differs from the germline gene, which may be a read error. The chain uses TRBV12-3 or TRBV12-4 and TRBJ2-5, with 7 bases identical to TRBD2. The CDR3 has 14 residues. The DNA of the CDR3 is TGTGCCAGCATCACCCGGGAGGATCTGTTAACCCAGTATTTC. Translating it yields CASITREDLLTQYF.

To note about this clonotype: One end of the junction does not line up with germline, which may come from a read error. This chain uses TRBV5-1 with TRBJ2-3, with TRBD1 identical over 8 bases. Germline CDR1 and CDR2: SGHRS and YFSETQ. CDR3 length equals 20 residues. CDR3 residues: CASRLSGGGPAMPSKDTQYF. Written as DNA, the CDR3 is TGCGCCAGCAGACTTTCAGGGGGCGGCCCTGCGATGCCTAGCAAAGATACGCAGTATTTT.

This chain connects TRBV6-6 to TRBJ1-1; D gene ambiguous. In germline, CDR1 is MNHNY, CDR2 SVGAGI (reference sequence). There are 13 residues in the CDR3. V was cut by 10 bases and J by 5 bases, with 17 bases left in between. CDR3 coding DNA: TGTGCCAACAGCACATGGGCGACTACTGAAGCTTTCTTT. Translation: CANSTWATTEAFF.

Details on this clonotype: An end of the junction differs from the germline gene, which may be a read error. The genes are TRBV10-3 and TRBJ2-1; D remains unclear. CDR3 size: 15 residues. Per germline, CDR1 ENHRY and CDR2 SYGVKD. This CDR3 reads CAISESGWSYNEQFF. The DNA of the CDR3 is TGTGCCATCAGTGAGTCTGGCTGGAGCTACAATGAACAGTTCTTC.

With respect to this clonotype: Its ends do not fully match the called genes, so a read error is possible. This rearrangement joins TRBV12-3 or TRBV12-4 to TRBJ1-5, with no clear D. The CDR3 has 13 residues. As DNA, the CDR3 is TGTGTCAGCTGTCGTAACAGCGATCAGCCCCAGCATTTT. Its protein is CVSCRNSDQPQHF.

This chain uses TRBV24-1 with TRBJ1-2; D gene unclear. This CDR3 spans 15 amino acids. CDR1 is KGHDR and CDR2 is SFDVKD in the germline V gene. V lost 2 bases and J lost 4, with 13 bases in between. The CDR3: CATSDSKEGGYGYTF. The CDR3 nucleotides read TGTGCCACCAGTGATTCCAAGGAGGGAGGCTATGGCTACACCTTC.

A note on this clonotype: This may be a read error: a much more frequent sequence differs by one nucleotide. The rearrangement uses TRBV14 and TRBJ1-1; a weak D match, TRBD1 (5 bases). This CDR3 is 14 amino acids long. Germline loops: CDR1 SGHDN, CDR2 FVKESK. V lost 1 base and J 10 bases, leaving 16 bases between the germline ends. The CDR3: CASSQGQGPYPAFF. The CDR3 DNA sequence: TGTGCCAGCAGCCAAGGTCAGGGCCCTTACCCAGCTTTCTTT. The whole variable domain, remainder taken from reference TRBV14 and TRBJ1-1, is EAGVTQFPSHSVIEKGQTVTLRCDPISGHDNLYWYRRVMGKEIKFLLHFVKESKQDESGMPNNRFLAERTGGTYSTLKVQPAELEDSGVYFCASSQGQGPYPAFFGQGTRLTVV.

Worth noting for this clonotype: This likely comes from a read error, as the CDR3 has no conserved phenylalanine or tryptophan at its end. Because the CDR3's place on the DNA is in doubt, the DNA is left out and the CDR3 is given as listed by TCRdb. The V and J genes are TRBV29-1 and TRBJ2-1; TRBD2, as called in the table, went unchecked against the DNA. The CDR3 is 15 residues long, counting both termini. In germline, CDR1 is SQVTM, CDR2 ANQGSEA. CDR3 amino acids: CSVDLSRAYTNEQLL.

The chain uses TRBV6-2 or TRBV6-3 and TRBJ1-5; D is possibly TRBD1 (6 bases). Per germline, CDR1 MNHEY and CDR2 SVGEGT. The CDR3 totals 20 residues. V shed 0 bases and J shed 6 bases, with 27 bases lying between them. The CDR3 region has the DNA TGTGCCAGCAGTTACTCAGACTCTCGACAGGTTAAGGTGGCCCGTCAGCCCCAGCATTTT. Its translation: CASSYSDSRQVKVARQPQHF.

This clonotype was detected once. At one end, the junction sequence differs from germline, possibly due to a read error. V is TRBV29-1 and J is TRBJ2-5; 13 bases are shared with TRBD2. The CDR3 is made up of 15 amino acids. Germline CDR1 is SQVTM and CDR2 is ANQGSEA. In nucleotides, the CDR3 is TGCAGCGTCCGGACTAGCGGGAGTTGGTCAGAGACCCACTACTTC. Protein: CSVRTSGSWSETHYF.

Remarks on this clonotype: Given a much more abundant clone one base away, this may be a read error. The chain links TRBV30 to TRBJ2-5; TRBD1 aligns across 7 bases. Germline CDR1 and CDR2: GTSNPN and SVGIG (reference sequence). The CDR3 contains 16 residues. The junction had 11 bases not matched to a gene; V was cut back by 0 bases and J by 4 bases. The CDR3, as DNA: TGTGCCTGGAGTGTATTGACTGCGGCAGGGGGAGAGACCCAGTACTTC. Residues: CAWSVLTAAGGETQYF. The whole variable domain, remainder taken from reference TRBV30 and TRBJ2-5, is SQTIHQWPATLVQPVGSPLSLECTVEGTSNPNLYWYRQAAGRGLQLLFYSVGIGQISSEVPQNLSASRPQDRQFILSSKKLLLSDSGFYLCAWSVLTAAGGETQYFGPGTRLLVL.

This clonotype was detected only a few times. The V and J genes are TRBV29-1 and TRBJ1-1; maybe TRBD1 (6 bases). The germline V and J ends were trimmed by 5 bases and 2 bases, with 15 bases remaining between them. Germline V CDR1 and CDR2: SQVTM, ANQGSEA. This CDR3 region has 14 residues. Written as DNA, the CDR3 is TGCAGCGTTTTTCGGACAGATAGCAACACTGAAGCTTTCTTT. Its translation is CSVFRTDSNTEAFF.